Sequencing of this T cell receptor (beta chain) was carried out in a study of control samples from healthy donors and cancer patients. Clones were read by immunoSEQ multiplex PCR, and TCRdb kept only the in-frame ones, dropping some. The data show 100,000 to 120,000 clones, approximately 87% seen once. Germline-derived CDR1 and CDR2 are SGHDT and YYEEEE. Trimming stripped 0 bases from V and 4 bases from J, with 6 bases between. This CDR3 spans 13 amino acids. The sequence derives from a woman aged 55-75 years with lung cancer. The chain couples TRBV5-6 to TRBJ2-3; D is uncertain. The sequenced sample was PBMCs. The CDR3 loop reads CASSLASADTQYF. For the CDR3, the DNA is TGTGCCAGCAGCTTGGCCAGCGCAGATACGCAGTATTTT.